This T cell receptor (beta chain) was found in a study of OX40 agonist ivuxolimab in advanced cancers. Overall study findings and caveats: CD8+ T cells averaged more expanded clones than CD4+. Among the lowest peripheral clonal expansion occurred in 0.1-3.0 mg/kg partial responders.

Germline CDR1 reads MNHEY; CDR2 reads SMNVEV (reference sequence). This CDR3 region has 14 residues. V lost 3 bases to trimming and J lost 7 bases; unmatched junction nucleotides: 6. Patients with autoimmune history or systemic immunosuppression were excluded. Libraries were prepared by immunoSEQ multiplex PCR; TCRdb keeps only in-frame clonotypes and omits some of them. Of about 6,300 clones detected, around 70% appear once; the ten largest clones hold 60%. Notes on this clone: Its antigen is unknown.

The chain carries TRBV27 and TRBJ2-5; TRBD2 matches 9 bases. The receptor comes from an adult with an advanced solid tumor such as melanoma, head and neck, liver or kidney cancer. The input for sequencing was CD4+ or CD8+ T cells sorted from blood, taken in a trial of the OX40 agonist ivuxolimab. The CDR3 DNA reads TGTGCCAGCAGTTTTAGCGGGGGTTTTGGGACCCAGTACTTC. This translates into CASSFSGGFGTQYF.